This TCR beta chain was identified during a study of OX40 agonist ivuxolimab in advanced cancers. Looking at the study overall: Ivuxolimab was delivered to patients intravenously every 2 weeks at doses spanning 0.01 to 10 mg/kg. The dose-escalation cohort was approximately 80% male, with a mean age of around 60 years, ranging roughly 20 to 90. Study findings and constraints: The work left the antigen specificity of expanded peripheral T cells undetermined.

The method was immunoSEQ multiplex PCR; TCRdb's version includes in-frame clones alone and lacks a portion of them. The sample gives about 50,000 clones, 88% of which show up once; approximately 1% is in the top ten. Germline CDR1 and CDR2: MNHNY and SVGAGI (reference sequence). V dropped 0 bases and J dropped 4; count of bases not matched to a gene: 2. The CDR3 length is 14 residues. As for this clone: The antigen is undetermined.

This specimen consisted of CD4+ or CD8+ T cells sorted from blood, obtained in a trial of the OX40 agonist ivuxolimab. The V gene is TRBV6-6, the J gene TRBJ1-2, with 7 bases matching TRBD1. The source of this sequence is an adult with an advanced solid tumor such as melanoma, head and neck, liver or kidney cancer. DNA of the CDR3: TGTGCCAGCAGTTACTCAGGGGGCGGCTATGGCTACACCTTC. This sequence encodes CASSYSGGGYGYTF.